The clone carrying this T cell receptor beta chain was counted only a few times. What it recognizes is unknown. The sample is drawn from a study of esophageal squamous cell carcinoma under preoperative chemotherapy. About the study: Samples included peripheral blood T cells as well as tumor-infiltrating lymphocytes.

Study-level points and caveats: Chemotherapy was followed by significantly higher TCR diversity in peripheral T cells only, not tumor-infiltrating lymphocytes. Peripheral T cells migrating into the tumor appeared to partly supply post-treatment tumor-infiltrating lymphocytes.

Germline V gives CDR1 SGHTA, CDR2 FQGNSA. Between the trimmed V and J ends, which lost 1 base and 11 bases, there was a span of 17 bases. There are 14 residues in the CDR3. Time point given: after preoperative PTX-NDP chemotherapy. Patients received paclitaxel-nedaplatin as preoperative chemotherapy before surgery. MiXCR, run by TCRdb on the PCR reads, gives a single entry per CDR3 protein. The repertoire holds around 30,000 distinct CDR3 sequences, 40% to 65% seen once, with roughly 25% in the top ten. V and J are TRBV7-2 and TRBJ2-5; the D gene is possibly TRBD2 (6 bases). The specimen was obtained from a patient given preoperative chemotherapy. The origin of this receptor is a human donor with esophageal squamous cell carcinoma. The donor label of this sample is uncertain. As DNA, the CDR3 is TGTGCCAGCAGCTTAGGCGGCGGGGTAAATGAGCAGTACTTC. Amino acid sequence: CASSLGGGVNEQYF.